Listed below are T cell receptor beta chains from one sample, sequenced in a study of cytomegalovirus exposure and HLA in healthy donors. The table came from immunoSEQ multiplex PCR; TCRdb's copy has only in-frame clones and leaves some out. The data contain over 150,000 clones, about four fifths of them singletons. What was sequenced was PBMCs. Every receptor here comes from a girl aged 10-17 years in good health and CMV-seropositive. CDR3s include the opening cysteine and the closing phenylalanine or tryptophan. Fields, in order: D gene, clone size, J gene, V gene, CDR3 DNA, CDR3 protein. The D gene is left open where the match is weak. The size entry is marked missing in some rows and otherwise reads once, few, many or a size class.

>TRBD1|.|TRBJ1-2|TRBV9
TGTGCCAGCAGCGCCGGACAGGGAGGCTATGGCTACACCTTC
CASSAGQGGYGYTF
>.|.|TRBJ2-5|TRBV7-9
TGTGCCAGCAGTAAGGGGTCCTATCAAGAGACCCAGTACTTC
CASSKGSYQETQYF
>.|.|TRBJ1-4|TRBV18
TGTGCCAGCTCACCATATTCTGATGAAAAACTGTTTTTT
CASSPYSDEKLFF
>.|.|TRBJ1-6|TRBV4-3
TGCGCCAGCAGCCAAGAAGTAGATGGCGGAAATTCACCCCTCCACTTT
CASSQEVDGGNSPLHF
>.|.|TRBJ1-1|TRBV7-2
TGTGCCAGCAGCTTATTAGGGGCCCTGAACACTGAAGCTTTCTTT
CASSLLGALNTEAFF
>.|.|TRBJ2-1|TRBV5-6
TGTGCCAGCAGCTTGGATGGACTTTATCACAATGAGCAGTTCTTC
CASSLDGLYHNEQFF
>TRBD1|.|TRBJ1-6|TRBV30
TGTGCCTGGAGTGTGTGGAGGACAGGGGGCAGCTCCTATAATTCACCCCTCCACTTT
CAWSVWRTGGSSYNSPLHF
>TRBD2|.|TRBJ2-7|TRBV5-1
TGCGCCAGCAGCTTGGAAGGGACTAGCGGGGGCCCCCACCAGCAGTACTTC
CASSLEGTSGGPHQQYF
>.|.|TRBJ1-4|TRBV5-4
TGTGCCAGCAGCTCCGGTCGTGAAAAACTGTTTTTT
CASSSGREKLFF
>.|.|TRBJ1-4|TRBV4-1
TGCGCCAGCAGCCCCCAAGGGGTCGTTAATGAAAAACTGTTTTTT
CASSPQGVVNEKLFF
>.|.|TRBJ1-2|TRBV6-5
TGTGCCAGCAGTTACTCGCGGGTTAATGGCTACACCTTC
CASSYSRVNGYTF
>.|.|TRBJ2-1|TRBV4-3
TGCGCCAGCAGCCAAGGAGGGGGTACCTACAATGAGCAGTTCTTC
CASSQGGGTYNEQFF
>.|.|TRBJ2-7|TRBV4-3
TGCGCCAGCAGCCAAGATCCTCCGGACAGCTTCTCCTCCTACGAGCAGTACTTC
CASSQDPPDSFSSYEQYF
>TRBD2|.|TRBJ2-1|TRBV5-6
TGTGCCAGCAGCGGTAGCGGGGGGCCGGGGAATGAGCAGTTCTTC
CASSGSGGPGNEQFF
>TRBD2|.|TRBJ2-3|TRBV9
TGTGCCAGCAGCGTAGCTGGGACTAGCGAGTTAGATACGCAGTATTTT
CASSVAGTSELDTQYF
>.|.|TRBJ2-7|TRBV5-1
TGCGCCAGCAGCCAAGACGGGAACGAGCAGTACTTC
CASSQDGNEQYF
>.|.|TRBJ1-4|TRBV7-9
TGTGCCAGCAGCTTAGGGGTGCAGGTGGCAACTAATGAAAAACTGTTTTTT
CASSLGVQVATNEKLFF
>.|.|TRBJ1-1|TRBV12-5
TGTGCTAGTGGTTTGGGACAGACTGAAGCTTTCTTT
CASGLGQTEAFF
>TRBD1|.|TRBJ1-6|TRBV19
TGTGCCAGTAGTTCCGGGACAGGGATAAATTCACCCCTCCACTTT
CASSSGTGINSPLHF
>TRBD1|.|TRBJ2-4|TRBV9
TGTGCCAGCAGCGAGGGGGCGGACAGGACAGATCAAAACATTCAGTACTTC
CASSEGADRTDQNIQYF
>TRBD2|.|TRBJ2-1|TRBV18
TGTGCCAGCTCACCCCAGCGGGGGGCCAACAATGAGCAGTTCTTC
CASSPQRGANNEQFF
>TRBD1|few|TRBJ2-5|TRBV9
TGTGCCAGCAGCGTAGGCCTGGGACAGGGTGTAGAGACCCAGTACTTC
CASSVGLGQGVETQYF
>TRBD2|few|TRBJ2-7|TRBV6-1
TGTGCCAGCAGTGTATCCGGGACTAGCGATTACTACGAGCAGTACTTC
CASSVSGTSDYYEQYF
>.|.|TRBJ2-3|TRBV2
TGTGCCAGCAGTGAAGCCTACACAGATACGCAGTATTTT
CASSEAYTDTQYF
>TRBD2|.|TRBJ2-1|TRBV2
TGTGCCAGCAGTACCATCGGACTAGCGGGGGGGAGCTCCTACAATGAGCAGTTCTTC
CASSTIGLAGGSSYNEQFF
>.|.|TRBJ2-7|TRBV7-9
TGTGCCAGCAGTGGGGCGCTCGCGTCGTCCTACGAGCAGTACTTC
CASSGALASSYEQYF
>.|few|TRBJ2-7|TRBV6-5
TGTGCCAGCAGTTACGGACACAACTACGAGCAGTACTTC
CASSYGHNYEQYF
>TRBD1|.|TRBJ1-5|TRBV4-3
TGCGCCAGCAGCCAGGGTACCGGGACAGTCAATCAGCCCCAGCATTTT
CASSQGTGTVNQPQHF
>.|.|TRBJ2-1|TRBV10-3
TGTGCCATCAGTGGGACAGTCCCCTACAATGAGCAGTTCTTC
CAISGTVPYNEQFF
>.|.|TRBJ1-4|TRBV9
TGTGCCAGCAGCGGGGGACTACCAGATGAAAAACTGTTTTTT
CASSGGLPDEKLFF
>.|.|TRBJ2-7|TRBV15
TGTGCCACCAGCCCCCTCAGGGGAATACACGAGCAGTACTTC
CATSPLRGIHEQYF
>TRBD2|.|TRBJ2-7|TRBV5-1
TGCGCCAGCAGGGTTGCGGGGGGATCCTACTCGACTTACGAGCAGTACTTC
CASRVAGGSYSTYEQYF
>.|.|TRBJ2-2|TRBV7-9
TGTGCCAGCAGCCACACCGAAACCGGGGAGCTGTTTTTT
CASSHTETGELFF
>.|.|TRBJ1-1|TRBV6-4
TGTGCCAGCAGTGCAGGGGAGAACACTGAAGCTTTCTTT
CASSAGENTEAFF
>.|few|TRBJ2-1|TRBV30
TGTGCCTGGAGTAGGGGGAATGAGCAGTTCTTC
CAWSRGNEQFF
>.|few|TRBJ1-2|TRBV7-2
TGTGCCAGCAGCGGCGGGGGGAACTATGGCTACACCTTC
CASSGGGNYGYTF
>TRBD1|.|TRBJ2-7|TRBV4-1
TGCGCCAGCAGCAAACTGACAGGGACCGAGCAGTACTTC
CASSKLTGTEQYF
>.|.|TRBJ2-6|TRBV7-2
TGTGCCAGCAGCAGTAGCCTCTCTGGGGCCAACGTCCTGACTTTC
CASSSSLSGANVLTF
>TRBD1|.|TRBJ2-2|TRBV7-2
TGTGCCAGCAGCTTAGGAGGGGGCGAATCCAGGGAGCTGTTTTTT
CASSLGGGESRELFF
>.|.|TRBJ2-7|TRBV6-6
TGTGCCAGCAGTTACGGATTAGGGAGGGAGCAGTACTTC
CASSYGLGREQYF
>.|.|TRBJ2-7|TRBV4-3
TGCGCCAGCAGCCAAGGCCGGGGCGAGCAGTACTTC
CASSQGRGEQYF
>.|few|TRBJ2-7|TRBV5-4
TGTGCCAGCAGCTTTGATAGCGGCTCCTACGAGCAGTACTTC
CASSFDSGSYEQYF
>.|.|TRBJ1-1|TRBV19
TGTGCCAGCTCTCAGGTGAACACTGAAGCTTTCTTT
CASSQVNTEAFF
>.|.|TRBJ1-5|TRBV11-3
TGTGCCAGCAGCTTAAGCCTTCTTGGTAGCAATCAGCCCCAGCATTTT
CASSLSLLGSNQPQHF
>.|.|TRBJ2-6|TRBV4-1
TGCGCCAGCAGCCAAGATCAGGGCACTGGGGCCAACGTCCTGACTTTC
CASSQDQGTGANVLTF
>TRBD1|.|TRBJ2-7|TRBV7-2
TGTGCCAGCGTCCTCAAACCAGGGGGCCGGGAGCAGTACTTC
CASVLKPGGREQYF
>.|.|TRBJ2-7|TRBV19
TGTGCCAGTAGTATTCCAAGGGGGGGATCCTACGAGCAGTACTTC
CASSIPRGGSYEQYF
>TRBD2|once|TRBJ2-5|TRBV19
TGTGCCAGTAGTACGGGGTGGGGGGGCCAAGAGACCCAGTACTTC
CASSTGWGGQETQYF
>TRBD1|.|TRBJ1-5|TRBV9
TGTGCCAGCAGTCCTTTCGGGACAGCGAATCAGCCCCAGCATTTT
CASSPFGTANQPQHF
>TRBD2|few|TRBJ2-4|TRBV5-1
TGCGCCAGCAGCTCTGCAGCGGGGGTCCTCAAAAACATTCAGTACTTC
CASSSAAGVLKNIQYF
>TRBD1|.|TRBJ1-2|TRBV5-4
TGTGCCAGCAGCTCAACCGGGACAGGGGTCCCCCTCTATGGCTACACCTTC
CASSSTGTGVPLYGYTF
>TRBD2|.|TRBJ2-3|TRBV5-1
TGCGCCAGCAGCTTGGAAGGACTAGCGGGGGTCACAGATACGCAGTATTTT
CASSLEGLAGVTDTQYF
>TRBD1|.|TRBJ1-2|TRBV5-6
TGTGCCAGCAGCTTCCAACAGGGGGGGAACTATGGCTACACCTTC
CASSFQQGGNYGYTF
>TRBD1|.|TRBJ1-3|TRBV5-5
TGTGCCAGCAGCCCAGGGACAGGGAGCTCTGGAAACACCATATATTTT
CASSPGTGSSGNTIYF
>.|.|TRBJ2-3|TRBV5-4
TGTGCCAGCGGCGAAATCGGCGGGGGCACAGATACGCAGTATTTT
CASGEIGGGTDTQYF
>TRBD2|.|TRBJ2-1|TRBV5-1
TGCGCCAGCAGCTTAGCGGGGGGGGTAGTCTACAATGAGCAGTTCTTC
CASSLAGGVVYNEQFF
>.|.|TRBJ2-7|TRBV25-1
TGTGCCAGCAGTCCCCGTTTTAGCTCCTACGAGCAGTACTTC
CASSPRFSSYEQYF
>TRBD1|.|TRBJ1-4|TRBV9
TGTGCCAGCAGCCAGGGACAGGCGAATGAAAAACTGTTTTTT
CASSQGQANEKLFF